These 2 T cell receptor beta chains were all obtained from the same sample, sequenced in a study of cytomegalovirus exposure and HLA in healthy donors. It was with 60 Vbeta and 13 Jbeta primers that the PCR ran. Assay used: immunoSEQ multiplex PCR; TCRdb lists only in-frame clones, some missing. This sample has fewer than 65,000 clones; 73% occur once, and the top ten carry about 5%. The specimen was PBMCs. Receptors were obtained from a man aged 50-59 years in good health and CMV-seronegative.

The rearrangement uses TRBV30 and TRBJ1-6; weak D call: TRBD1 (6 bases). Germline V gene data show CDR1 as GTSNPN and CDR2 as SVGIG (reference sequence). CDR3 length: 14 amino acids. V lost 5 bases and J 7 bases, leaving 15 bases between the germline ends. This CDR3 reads CAWDPTGTNSPLHF. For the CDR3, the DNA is TGTGCCTGGGATCCTACAGGGACAAATTCACCCCTCCACTTT. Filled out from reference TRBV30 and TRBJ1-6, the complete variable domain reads SQTIHQWPATLVQPVGSPLSLECTVEGTSNPNLYWYRQAAGRGLQLLFYSVGIGQISSEVPQNLSASRPQDRQFILSSKKLLLSDSGFYLCAWDPTGTNSPLHFGNGTRLTVT.

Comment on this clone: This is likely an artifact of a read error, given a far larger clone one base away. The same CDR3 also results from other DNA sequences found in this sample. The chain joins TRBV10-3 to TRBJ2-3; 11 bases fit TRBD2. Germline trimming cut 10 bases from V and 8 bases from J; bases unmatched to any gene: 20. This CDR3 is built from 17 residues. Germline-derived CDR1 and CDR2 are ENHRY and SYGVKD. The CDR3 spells CATTGTSGGPSPSTQYF. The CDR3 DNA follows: TGTGCCACCACGGGTACTAGCGGGGGCCCAAGCCCGAGTACGCAGTATTTT.